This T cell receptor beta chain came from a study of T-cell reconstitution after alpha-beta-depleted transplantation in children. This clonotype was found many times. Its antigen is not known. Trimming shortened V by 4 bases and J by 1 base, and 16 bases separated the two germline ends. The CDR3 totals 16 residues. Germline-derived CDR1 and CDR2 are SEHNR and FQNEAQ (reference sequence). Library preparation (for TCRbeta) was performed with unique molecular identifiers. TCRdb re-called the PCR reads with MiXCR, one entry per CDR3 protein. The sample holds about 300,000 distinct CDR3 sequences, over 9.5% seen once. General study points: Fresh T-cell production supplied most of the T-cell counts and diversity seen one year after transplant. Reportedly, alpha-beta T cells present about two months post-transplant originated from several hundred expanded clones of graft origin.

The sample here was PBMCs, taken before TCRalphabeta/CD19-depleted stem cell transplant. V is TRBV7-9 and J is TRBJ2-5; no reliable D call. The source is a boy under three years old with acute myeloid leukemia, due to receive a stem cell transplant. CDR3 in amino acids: CASSSPTLTFQETQYF. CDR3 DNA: TGTGCCAGCAGCTCACCGACACTTACCTTCCAAGAGACCCAGTACTTC. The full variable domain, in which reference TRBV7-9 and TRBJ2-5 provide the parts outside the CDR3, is DTGVSQNPRHKITKRGQNVTFRCDPISEHNRLYWYRQTLGQGPEFLTYFQNEAQLEKSRLLSDRFSAERPKGSFSTLEIQRTEQGDSAMYLCASSSPTLTFQETQYFGPGTRLLVL.